This TCR beta chain was found in a study of T cells after yellow fever vaccination. This CDR3 region has 14 residues. Germline-derived CDR1 and CDR2 are SGHRS and YFSETQ. The V end lost 5 bases, the J end lost 2 bases, and 13 bases lay between the germline ends. This clonotype occurred many times. TCRdb reprocessed the 5' RACE reads via MiXCR and lists one record per CDR3 protein. This sample has more than 200,000 distinct CDR3 sequences, with about 3.9% found just once. This receptor was identified in a young man who received the YFV17D yellow fever vaccine. The V gene is TRBV5-1, the J gene TRBJ1-2, with D perhaps matching TRBD1 (5 bases). Sequencing used PBMCs, obtained 15 days after the yellow fever booster vaccination. The CDR3 DNA reads as TGCGCCAGCAGTGCAGGGACGGGGAACTATGGCTACACCTTC. It specifies CASSAGTGNYGYTF.